The 23 T cell receptor beta chains listed next were all sequenced from one sample in a study of CD8 T cells in ankylosing spondylitis (dated by TCRdb to 2017 to 2019). The method behind the library was 5' RACE. Instrument on record: Illumina HiSeq 2500. TCRdb trimmed the raw reads at Q25, called clones with MiXCR and kept productive beta chains. Each CDR3 protein appears once, grouped with its most common genes and DNA. The sample table lists about 110,000 distinct CDR3 sequences, around 24% of them with a count of one. Jointly, the top ten make up about 12% of the sample. The specimen was synovial fluid, either unsorted or a sorted T cell fraction (not recorded which). The source of these receptors is a male donor with ankylosing spondylitis.

The J gene is TRBJ1-6, the V gene TRBV3-1; 7 bases match TRBD1. Germline CDR1 is LGHDT and CDR2 is YNNKEL (reference sequence). The CDR3 runs 14 residues. V was clipped by 2 bases and J by 10 bases; unmatched bases: 5. CDR3 coding DNA: TGTGCCAGCAGCCAAAGTCCACAGGGGTCACCCCTCCACTTT. Its protein is CASSQSPQGSPLHF.

This clonotype was found a few times. CDR3 residues: CATSDSRTGRGSTNEKLFF. The CDR3 DNA is TGTGCCACCAGTGATTCCCGGACAGGGAGGGGATCAACTAATGAAAAACTGTTTTTT. This sequence joins TRBV24-1 and TRBJ1-4, with 8 bases lining up with TRBD1. This CDR3 contains 19 residues. Germline CDR1 is KGHDR and CDR2 is SFDVKD. Germline trimming cut 2 bases from V and 0 bases from J; bases unmatched to any gene: 10.

This clonotype was counted a few times. CDR3 in DNA: TGTGCCAGCAGTGAGTACGGGAGTTCTTCCGAGCAGTACTTC. Amino acid sequence: CASSEYGSSSEQYF. J is TRBJ2-7 and V is TRBV6-1; a possible D gene is TRBD2 (6 bases). Germline assignment: CDR1 MNHNS and CDR2 SASEGT. V gave up 3 bases and J gave up 6 bases, with 15 bases separating them. The CDR3 is 14 amino acids.

This rearrangement joins TRBV12-3 or TRBV12-4 to TRBJ1-4, with D possibly TRBD1 on 5 matching bases. The CDR3 has 15 residues. The V end was cut by 2 bases, the J end by 6 bases, with 13 bases between. The chain's CDR3 is CASSLLAGRDEKLFF. The CDR3 nucleotides are TGTGCCAGCAGTTTACTGGCAGGGAGGGATGAAAAACTGTTTTTT.

The rearrangement links TRBV7-9 to TRBJ2-7; unclear D gene. The CDR3 contains 13 residues. V dropped 5 bases and J dropped 10 bases, with 18 bases sitting between them. CDR1 SEHNR and CDR2 FQNEAQ come from the germline V gene (reference sequence). Written as DNA, the CDR3 is TGTGCCAGCAGCCCGCGGCGTTTGGCACGACAGTACGTC. Residues: CASSPRRLARQYV.

As DNA, the CDR3 is TGTGCCAGCAGCCCGTGGGGAACTCACACCGGGGAGCTGTTTTTT. Translating gives CASSPWGTHTGELFF. V is TRBV7-9 and J is TRBJ2-2; unclear D gene. The CDR3 is 15 residues long. The V gene's germline CDR1 is SEHNR and CDR2 FQNEAQ (reference sequence). Trimming removed 5 bases at V and 3 bases at J, with 13 bases between.

This clonotype was seen only a few times. This chain connects TRBV7-2 to TRBJ2-7; TRBD1 aligns across 7 bases. This CDR3 region has 14 residues. J was trimmed by 7 bases and V by 5 bases; bases with no gene match: 11. Germline loops: CDR1 SGHTA, CDR2 FQGNSA. The CDR3 bases are TGTGCCAGCAGCACCCGACAGGGACCGTGGGAGCAGTACTTC. This gives the protein CASSTRQGPWEQYF.

This clonotype has just a few counts. The chain is built from TRBV6-2 or TRBV6-3 and TRBJ2-7; tentative D call: TRBD1 (7 bases). The length of the CDR3 is 15 residues. Germline CDR1 reads MNHEY; CDR2 reads SVGEGT. With 6 bases removed from V and 2 bases from J, the gap between germline ends came to 17 bases. As DNA, the CDR3 is TGTGCCAGCAGGCTACGGGGGACAGTAGCCTACGAGCAGTACTTC. Encoded protein: CASRLRGTVAYEQYF.

This clonotype was found once. The chain couples TRBV24-1 to TRBJ2-5; the D is unclear. Trimming shortened V by 6 bases and J by 2 bases, and 15 bases separated the two germline ends. Germline V gene data show CDR1 as KGHDR and CDR2 as SFDVKD. The CDR3 totals 15 residues. This CDR3 is CATSNYGVGQETQYF. The DNA for the CDR3 is TGTGCCACCAGTAATTACGGTGTTGGGCAAGAGACCCAGTACTTC.

In this sample, this clonotype turned up a few times. The chain recombines TRBV30 with TRBJ2-1, with 9 bases lining up with TRBD1. Germline V CDR1 and CDR2: GTSNPN, SVGIG (reference sequence). The CDR3 covers 16 residues. The trim removed 3 bases at V and 6 bases at J, leaving 12 bases unmatched. The CDR3 is CAWSKVGGQGRNEQFF. CDR3 sequence (DNA): TGTGCCTGGAGCAAAGTGGGAGGACAGGGGCGCAATGAGCAGTTCTTC.

This clonotype turned up a few times. The chain links TRBV10-3 to TRBJ1-5; D might be TRBD1 (6 bases). This CDR3 spans 17 amino acids. V lost 0 bases and J lost 5, with 17 bases in between. CDR1 is ENHRY, CDR2 SYGVKD, per germline. The CDR3 region is CAISESGSVRGDQPQHF. The CDR3, as DNA: TGTGCCATCAGTGAGTCGGGTAGTGTAAGGGGGGATCAGCCCCAGCATTTT.

The chain combines TRBV12-3 or TRBV12-4 with TRBJ2-3; maybe TRBD2 (6 bases). Trimming cost V 7 bases and J 1 base, with 12 bases left between them. CDR3 length equals 14 residues. The CDR3 protein is CASTPPGGTDTQYF. The CDR3 DNA reads as TGTGCCAGCACCCCTCCGGGAGGCACAGATACGCAGTATTTT.

This clonotype was observed a few times. J is TRBJ1-2 and V is TRBV5-5; 7 bases are a match to TRBD1. Germline CDR1 SGHKS, CDR2 YYEKEE (reference sequence). This CDR3 is built from 14 residues. Unmatched junction bases numbered 10, after V lost 4 bases and J lost 7 bases. In DNA, the CDR3 is TGTGCCAGCAGCCTGATCGACAGGGAGGGTGGCTACACCTTC. Protein: CASSLIDREGGYTF.

This clonotype was counted only a few times. This sequence joins TRBV9 and TRBJ1-2; D remains unclear. Germline lookup yields CDR1 SGDLS and CDR2 YYNGEE. The CDR3 is 17 amino acids. The ends were cut back, 1 base at V and 4 bases at J, with 20 bases in the middle. The CDR3 here is CASSVSVGSRTTYGYTF. CDR3 in DNA: TGTGCCAGCAGCGTAAGTGTTGGGAGCAGAACAACCTATGGCTACACCTTC.

This chain links TRBV12-5 with TRBJ2-1; D unclear. CDR1 LGHNT and CDR2 FRNRAP come from the germline V gene. The V gene lost 4 bases and the J gene lost 4 bases, with 23 bases spanning the gap. The CDR3 is 18 residues long. Here the CDR3 reads CASGSNSPLGLWYNEQFF. In nucleotides, the CDR3 is TGTGCTAGTGGTTCCAACAGCCCCCTTGGTCTTTGGTACAATGAGCAGTTCTTC.

The chain combines TRBV28 with TRBJ2-7; the D call may be TRBD1 or TRBD2 (5 bases each). This CDR3 has 14 amino acids. Trimming pared 3 bases from V and 7 bases from J, leaving 16 bases between. Germline values: CDR1 MDHEN, CDR2 SYDVKM. The CDR3 protein is CASSFKLPGREQYV. In DNA form, the CDR3 reads TGTGCCAGCAGTTTTAAATTGCCGGGGCGAGAGCAGTACGTC.

This clonotype has just a few counts. The chain has TRBV15 and TRBJ2-3; TRBD1 agrees at 7 bases. The CDR3 sequence is 16 residues long. Trimming took 0 bases from V and 2 from J; bases not matched to a gene: 5. Per germline, CDR1 LNHNV and CDR2 YYDKDF (reference sequence). The CDR3 region is CATSRDTTGHTDTQYF. CDR3 sequence (DNA): TGTGCCACCAGCAGAGATACGACAGGGCACACAGATACGCAGTATTTT.

The J gene is TRBJ2-1, the V gene TRBV7-9, with TRBD2 matching 8 bases. CDR1 is SEHNR and CDR2 is FQNEAQ in the germline V gene (reference sequence). V lost 5 bases to trimming and J lost 7 bases; unmatched junction nucleotides: 10. The CDR3 covers 15 residues. The CDR3: CASSPSGRGVNEQFF. For the CDR3, the DNA is TGTGCCAGCAGCCCTAGCGGGCGGGGAGTTAATGAGCAGTTCTTC. The entire variable domain, with the rest obtained from reference TRBV7-9 and TRBJ2-1, is as follows: DTGVSQNPRHKITKRGQNVTFRCDPISEHNRLYWYRQTLGQGPEFLTYFQNEAQLEKSRLLSDRFSAERPKGSFSTLEIQRTEQGDSAMYLCASSPSGRGVNEQFFGPGTRLTVL.

This clonotype was recorded only once. The chain is built from TRBV11-2 and TRBJ2-3; D gene ambiguous. Germline V gene data show CDR1 as SGHAT and CDR2 as FQNNGV. The CDR3 is made up of 13 amino acids. V lost 1 base and J 5 bases, leaving 7 bases between the germline ends. CDR3 coding DNA: TGTGCCAGCAGCTTAGGACTGGAAGATACGCAGTATTTT. Protein sequence: CASSLGLEDTQYF.

Many counts were recorded for this clonotype. V gene TRBV7-2 combines with J gene TRBJ1-1; TRBD1 might be the D (6 bases). Trimming took 5 bases from V and 1 from J, leaving 14 bases between them. This CDR3 is 15 amino acids long. CDR1 and CDR2 (germline): SGHTA, FQGNSA. The CDR3 DNA follows: TGTGCCAGCAGCCTGAGGACAGCTAAGAACACTGAAGCTTTCTTT. Protein: CASSLRTAKNTEAFF.

There are a few counts of this clonotype. The chain is built from TRBV4-1 and TRBJ2-1; 8 positions match TRBD1. CDR3 length: 18 amino acids. Looked up from germline, CDR1 is MGHRA and CDR2 is YSYEKL. J gave up 6 bases and V 1 base, and 14 bases lay outside the gene matches. The CDR3 sequence: CASSQVNGPPTGVNEQFF. CDR3 bases: TGCGCCAGCAGCCAAGTCAATGGGCCCCCGACAGGGGTCAATGAGCAGTTCTTC.

This clonotype showed up just a few times. The gene calls are TRBV5-1 and TRBJ1-6; tentative D call: TRBD1 (6 bases). CDR1 and CDR2 from the germline V gene are SGHRS and YFSETQ. The CDR3 consists of 15 residues. The V and J ends lost 4 bases and 6 bases respectively, with 14 bases between them. This chain's CDR3 is CASSRGGQTNSPLHF. The CDR3, as DNA: TGCGCCAGCAGCCGGGGAGGACAGACTAATTCACCCCTCCACTTT.

The chain carries TRBV29-1 and TRBJ2-1, with D uncertain. Trimming pared 5 bases from V and 0 bases from J, leaving 11 bases between. The CDR3 loop spans 14 amino acids. Germline CDR1 reads SQVTM; CDR2 reads ANQGSEA. The CDR3 coding sequence is TGCAGCGTTTACAGCGACCTCTCCTACAATGAGCAGTTCTTC. This sequence encodes CSVYSDLSYNEQFF.